This T cell receptor beta chain was profiled in a study of T cells in Graves' hyperthyroidism and ophthalmopathy. To note about this clonotype: Antigen: not known.

Researchers defined stable Graves' hyperthyroidism as no ophthalmopathy progression within 18 months. Fresh 10 ml peripheral blood yielded PBMCs. J lost 5 bases, V lost 7 bases, and 2 bases had no gene match. This CDR3 region has 12 residues. Study results and limitations: Model output signaled ophthalmopathy a median 6.5 months ahead of onset. In simple terms, a model built on 13 V-J features told ophthalmopathy apart from stable hyperthyroidism.

The TCR beta CDR3 regions underwent amplification using RNA transcripts as the source. Researchers ran a first-round RT-PCR on the TCR CDR3 using the HTBI primer set. TCRdb fed the multiplex PCR reads into MiXCR, producing one record per CDR3 protein. The table records around 440,000 distinct CDR3 sequences, about 15% of them present only once. The gene calls are TRBV12-3 or TRBV12-4 and TRBJ2-5; 9 bases are shared with TRBD2. The sample comprised blood. The receptor was derived from a woman aged 18-30 years with Graves' hyperthyroidism. For the CDR3, the DNA is TGTGCCAGCAAACTAGCGGGCGAGACCCAGTACTTC. It is translated as CASKLAGETQYF.